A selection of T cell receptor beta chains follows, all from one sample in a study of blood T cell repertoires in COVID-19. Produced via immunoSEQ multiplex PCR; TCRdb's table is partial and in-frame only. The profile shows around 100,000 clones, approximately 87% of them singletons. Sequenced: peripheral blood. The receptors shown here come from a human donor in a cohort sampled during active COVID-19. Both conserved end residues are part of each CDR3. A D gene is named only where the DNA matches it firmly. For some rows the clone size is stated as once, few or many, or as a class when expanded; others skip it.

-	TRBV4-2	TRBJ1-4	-	TGTGCCAGCAGCCCTCCCGGGACATCGAATGAAAAACTGTTTTTT	CASSPPGTSNEKLFF
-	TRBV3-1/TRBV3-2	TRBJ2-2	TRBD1	TGTGCCAGCAGCCAAGGGACAGGGAACACCGGGGAGCTGTTTTTT	CASSQGTGNTGELFF
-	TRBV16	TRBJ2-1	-	TGTGCCAGCAGCCTTCGGCAGGGGAGCTCCTACAATGAGCAGTTCTTC	CASSLRQGSSYNEQFF
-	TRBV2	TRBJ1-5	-	TGTGCATCGTTACTGATCTCGGGGCAGCCCCAGCATTTT	CASLLISGQPQHF
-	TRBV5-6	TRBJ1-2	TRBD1	TGTGCCAGCAGCCTCGGGGCAGGGGGCGCGGTCACCTTC	CASSLGAGGAVTF
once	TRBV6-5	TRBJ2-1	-	TGTGCCAGCAGTTACGGGCGAAACAATGAGCAGTTCTTC	CASSYGRNNEQFF
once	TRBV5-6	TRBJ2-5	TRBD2	TGTGCCAGCAGCCCCATCCCCCGGGAGGGACAGACCCAGTACTTC	CASSPIPREGQTQYF
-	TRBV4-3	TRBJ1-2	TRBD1	TGCGCCAGCAGCCAAGGAGTGGGGGACAGGGGATTATCAAACTATGGCTACACCTTC	CASSQGVGDRGLSNYGYTF
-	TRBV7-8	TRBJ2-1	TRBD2	TGTGCCAGCAGCCGGGAGGTTGAGTTGGATGAGCAGTTCTTC	CASSREVELDEQFF
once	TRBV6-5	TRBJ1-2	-	TGTGCCAGCAGTAATCTGAACTATGGCTACACCTTC	CASSNLNYGYTF
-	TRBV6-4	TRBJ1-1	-	TGTGCCAGCAAAGCGGGGGACGGCACTGAAGCTTTCTTT	CASKAGDGTEAFF
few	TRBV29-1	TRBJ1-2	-	TGCAGCGTTGAGTCTCCGGGAGGCTACACCTTC	CSVESPGGYTF
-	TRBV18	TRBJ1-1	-	TGTGCCAGCTCACCAGCGGGGAACACTGAAGCTTTCTTT	CASSPAGNTEAFF
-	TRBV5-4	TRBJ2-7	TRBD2	TGTGCCAGCAGCTTAGCGGGAGGGCCATTAAACGAGCAGTACTTC	CASSLAGGPLNEQYF
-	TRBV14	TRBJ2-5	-	TGTGCCAGCAGCCAATTAAATGGGTATCAGGGTGGAGAGACCCAGTACTTC	CASSQLNGYQGGETQYF
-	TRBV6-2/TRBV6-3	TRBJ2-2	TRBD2	TGTGCCAGCAGTTACTCCGCGGGAGCGAACACCGGGGAGCTGTTTTTT	CASSYSAGANTGELFF
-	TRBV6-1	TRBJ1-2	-	TGTGCCAGCAGTGACACTAACTATGGCTACACCTTC	CASSDTNYGYTF
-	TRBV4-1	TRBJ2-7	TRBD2	TGCGCCAGCAGCCCGCGGACTAGCGGGTACGAGCAGTACTTC	CASSPRTSGYEQYF
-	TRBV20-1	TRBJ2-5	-	TGCAGTGCTAGACAGGTAGAGACCCAGTACTTC	CSARQVETQYF
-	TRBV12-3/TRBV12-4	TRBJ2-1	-	TGTGCTCTTATCAGGGCCAATGAGCAGTTCTTC	CALIRANEQFF
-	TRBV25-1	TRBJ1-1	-	TGTGCCAGCGGAAAGTCTAGGGCCGCGGGCACTGAAGCTTTCTTT	CASGKSRAAGTEAFF
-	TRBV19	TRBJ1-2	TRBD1	TGTGCCAGTAAAATTTCAGGGGGCGGAAGCTATGGCTACACCTTC	CASKISGGGSYGYTF
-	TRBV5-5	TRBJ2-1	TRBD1	TGTGCCAGCAGTTTCGGGGTACAGGGGAGTGAGCAGTTCTTC	CASSFGVQGSEQFF
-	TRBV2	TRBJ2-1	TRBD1	TGTGCCAGCAGTGATCAGGACAGGGTTTCCTACAATGAGCAGTTCTTC	CASSDQDRVSYNEQFF
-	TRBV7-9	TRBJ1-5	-	TGTGCCAGCAGCGGACGGACAGCGGCGGAGCCCCAGCATTTT	CASSGRTAAEPQHF
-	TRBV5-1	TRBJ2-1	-	TGCGCCAGCAGCTTAACTGGGAGCTCCTACAATGAGCAGTTCTTC	CASSLTGSSYNEQFF
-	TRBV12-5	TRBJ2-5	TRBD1	TGTGCTAGTGGTTCGGGACAGGGTAGAGAGACCCAGTACTTC	CASGSGQGRETQYF
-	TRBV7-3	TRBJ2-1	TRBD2	TGTGCCAGCAGCCGTGGACTAGCGGGAGATTGGTCCTACAATGAGCAGTTCTTC	CASSRGLAGDWSYNEQFF
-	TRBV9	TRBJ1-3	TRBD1	TGTGCCAGCAGCGCAGGGGGCGGAAACACCATATATTTT	CASSAGGGNTIYF
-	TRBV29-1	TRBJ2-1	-	TGCAGCGGGTACCGGGGAAATGAGCAGTTCTTC	CSGYRGNEQFF
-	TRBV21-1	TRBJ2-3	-	TGTGCCAGCAGCAAAGCATTGGACAGTCAGTATGGGACAGATACGCAGTATTTT	CASSKALDSQYGTDTQYF
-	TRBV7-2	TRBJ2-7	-	TGTGCCAGCAGCATAGTAGCTTTAGGCGACGAGCAGTACTTC	CASSIVALGDEQYF
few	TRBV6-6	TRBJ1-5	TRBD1	TGTGCCAGCAGTTACTCGACAGGGTCCGGAATAGAGCCCCAGCATTTT	CASSYSTGSGIEPQHF
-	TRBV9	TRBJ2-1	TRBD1	TGTGCCAGCAGCGTGCAGGGGGCAGTAAATGAGCAGTTCTTC	CASSVQGAVNEQFF
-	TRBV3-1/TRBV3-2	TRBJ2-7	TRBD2	TGTGCCAGCAGCCACACCGGGACTAGTTATGTCTACGAGCAGTACTTC	CASSHTGTSYVYEQYF
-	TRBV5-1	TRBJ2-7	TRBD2	TGCGCCAGCAGCTTGGTAGCGGTCGGGGGGAACGAGCAGTACTTC	CASSLVAVGGNEQYF
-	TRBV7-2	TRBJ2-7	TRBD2	TGTGCCAGCAGCTTAAAAGCTAGCGGTTTCTACGAGCAGTACTTC	CASSLKASGFYEQYF
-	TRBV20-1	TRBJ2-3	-	TGCAGTGCTTCAAACAAAGATACGCAGTATTTT	CSASNKDTQYF
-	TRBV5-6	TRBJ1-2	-	TGTGCCAGCAGCCGTCTAGGTGGCTACACCTTC	CASSRLGGYTF
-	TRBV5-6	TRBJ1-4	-	TGTGCCAGCAGCCAGGGAGGGAAACTGTTTTTT	CASSQGGKLFF
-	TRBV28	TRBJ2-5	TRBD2	TGTGCCAGCAGCGAGCAGGCGGGAGGGACGCCCGAGACCCAGTACTTC	CASSEQAGGTPETQYF
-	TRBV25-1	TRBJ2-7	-	TGTGCCAGCAGTCTCGGTCAGGGTCGTTCGTACGAGCAGTACTTC	CASSLGQGRSYEQYF
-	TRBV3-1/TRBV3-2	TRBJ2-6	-	TGTGCCAGCAGCCTTTCAGGGGCCAACGTCCTGACTTTC	CASSLSGANVLTF
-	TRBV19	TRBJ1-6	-	TGTGCCAGTAGTTCTCAAAGCCCCCGTGGGCAAGGAGGAGTCTCACCCCTCCACTTT	CASSSQSPRGQGGVSPLHF
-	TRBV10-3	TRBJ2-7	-	TGTGCCATCAGTGTTGACCTAGCTGGAGACGAGCAGTACTTC	CAISVDLAGDEQYF
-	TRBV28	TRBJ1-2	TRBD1	TGTGCCAGCAGTTTAGGACAGGGGGCTTATGGCTACACCTTC	CASSLGQGAYGYTF
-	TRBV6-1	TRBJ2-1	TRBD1	TGTGCCAGCAGTGTAGTCGGGACAGGGACCTACAATGAGCAGTTCTTC	CASSVVGTGTYNEQFF
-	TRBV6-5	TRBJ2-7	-	TGTGCCAGCAGTAAATTCGGCGGGACCTCCTACGAGCAGTACTTC	CASSKFGGTSYEQYF
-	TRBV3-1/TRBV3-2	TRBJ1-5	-	TGTGCCAGCAGCCAAGAGCATCCAGGGGCGGTTTTACCGCCCCAGCATTTT	CASSQEHPGAVLPPQHF
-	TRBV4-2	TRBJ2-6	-	TGTGCCAGTTCATCCTCTGGGGCCAACGTCCTGACTTTC	CASSSSGANVLTF
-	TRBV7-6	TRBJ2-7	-	TGTGCCAGCAGCTTAGGGACAGAGGACTACGAGCAGTACTTC	CASSLGTEDYEQYF
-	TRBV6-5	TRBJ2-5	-	TGTGCCAGCAGTTACGCAGGGGCACGGGGAGAGACCCAGTACTTC	CASSYAGARGETQYF
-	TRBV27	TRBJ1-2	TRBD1	TGTGCCAGCAGGGGGGGCGGACAGGGGGTTATCGGCTACACCTTC	CASRGGGQGVIGYTF
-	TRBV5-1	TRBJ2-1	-	TGCGCCAGCAGCCAACAGGACGGAAGGGATGAGCAGTTCTTC	CASSQQDGRDEQFF